A single sample gave rise to the 8 T cell receptor beta chains below, sequenced in a study of T cell repertoires in cytomegalovirus infection. TCRdb fed the reads into MiXCR, producing one record per CDR3 protein. In the table there are nearly 700,000 distinct CDR3 sequences, 30% to 35% of which are singletons. These receptors have no known antigen. This sample comprised cultured PBMCs, obtained from culture after CMV antigen stimulation. These TCRs come from a human donor in good health (CMV status not recorded). Some clones in this sample may be carry-over from other donors' samples.

The chain couples TRBV6-5 to TRBJ1-2, with TRBD1 matching over 7 bases. Germline trimming cut 0 bases from V and 4 bases from J; bases unmatched to any gene: 8. CDR3 size: 16 residues. Germline CDR1 and CDR2: MNHEY and SVGAGI. Here the CDR3 reads CASSYSFPDRTYGYTF. The CDR3 DNA sequence: TGTGCCAGCAGTTACTCGTTTCCGGACAGGACCTATGGCTACACCTTC.

This chain joins TRBV12-3 or TRBV12-4 and TRBJ2-1, with TRBD1 matching over 9 bases. J was trimmed by 1 base and V by 1 base; bases with no gene match: 2. This CDR3 has 16 amino acids. The CDR3, as DNA: TGTGCCAGCAGTTTAGGGACAGGGGAGTCCTACAATGAGCAGTTCTTC. Amino acid sequence: CASSLGTGESYNEQFF.

This clonotype occurred a few times. V is TRBV7-8 and J is TRBJ2-3; TRBD2 matches at 7 bases. Per germline, CDR1 SGHVS and CDR2 FQNEAQ. This CDR3 contains 13 residues. V trimming: 4 bases; J trimming: 4 bases; junction bases outside the gene matches: 2. CDR3 sequence reads: CASSWGGSDTQYF. The CDR3 DNA follows: TGTGCCAGCAGCTGGGGGGGGTCAGATACGCAGTATTTT.

Concerning this clonotype: A much bigger clone sits one base away, suggesting this may be a read error. This chain connects TRBV7-2 to TRBJ1-1, with no clear D. CDR1 is SGHTA and CDR2 is FQGNSA in the germline V gene. The CDR3 has 13 amino acids. Written as DNA, the CDR3 is TGTGCCAGCGGCTTAATGTGGGGCACTGAAGCTTTCTTT. Translating gives CASGLMWGTEAFF. The full variable domain, with the rest looked up from reference TRBV7-2 and TRBJ1-1, is GAGVSQSPSNKVTEKGKDVELRCDPISGHTALYWYRQSLGQGLEFLIYFQGNSAPDKSGLPSDRFSAERTGGSVSTLTIQRTQQEDSAVYLCASGLMWGTEAFFGQGTRLTVV.

This chain connects TRBV7-2 to TRBJ2-1, with TRBD2 matching over 9 bases. Trimming cost V 2 bases and J 5 bases; bases outside gene matches: 1. Looked up from germline, CDR1 is SGHTA and CDR2 is FQGNSA. This CDR3 has 14 residues. The CDR3 protein is CASSLQRGDNEQFF. The CDR3 nucleotides are TGTGCCAGCAGCTTACAGCGGGGGGACAATGAGCAGTTCTTC.

In this sample, this clonotype turned up a few times. The rearrangement links TRBV20-1 to TRBJ2-4, with 8 bases that match TRBD2. There are 14 residues in the CDR3. The V segment lost 8 bases and the J segment 8 bases; nucleotides outside the gene matches: 14. CDR1 is DFQATT, CDR2 SNEGSKA, per germline (reference sequence). DNA for the CDR3: TGCAGTACAACTTGGGCGGGGGGTAGAGACATTCAGTACTTC. Encoded protein: CSTTWAGGRDIQYF.

J is TRBJ2-3 and V is TRBV4-3, with D maybe TRBD1 (5 bases). V lost 0 bases and J 4 bases, leaving 11 bases between the germline ends. Per germline, CDR1 LGHNA and CDR2 YSLEER. CDR3 size: 15 residues. The CDR3 sequence: CASSQETERADTQYF. The CDR3, as DNA: TGCGCCAGCAGCCAAGAGACAGAACGGGCAGATACGCAGTATTTT.

The chain carries TRBV18 and TRBJ2-2; no clear D gene. In germline, CDR1 is KGHSH, CDR2 LQKENI. Trimming left V 3 bases short and J 4 bases short, with 9 bases between. This CDR3 has 14 amino acids. CDR3 coding DNA: TGTGCCAGCTCACCTAAGGGCATCACCGGGGAGCTGTTTTTT. It is translated as CASSPKGITGELFF.